The entry that follows covers one T cell receptor (beta chain) sequence. These data are taken from a study of blood T cell repertoires in COVID-19. About the research overall: There were acute and convalescent COVID-19 samples, and they came from the United States, Italy and Spain. T cells, B-cell-depleted T cells, or PBMCs supplied cDNA or gDNA.

Germline trimming cut 8 bases from V and 4 bases from J; bases unmatched to any gene: 2. Germline V CDR1 and CDR2: ENHRY, SYGVKD. The CDR3 contains 12 residues. Profiling relied on immunoSEQ multiplex PCR, and the TCRdb table lists in-frame clones only, not all of them. The table has about 140,000 clones, roughly 83% seen once. The age range of participants was 18 to 89 years, with residence in under 25 US areas. Participants were placed into cohorts based on the clinical history they reported. The TCR sequence derives from a middle-aged man with acute COVID-19. Sequencing input: PBMCs or T cells enriched from blood (not recorded which). This sequence joins TRBV10-3 and TRBJ2-5; TRBD1 matches 9 bases. The CDR3 nucleotides are TGTGCCATCGGGACAGGGTTAGAGACCCAGTACTTC. Amino acids: CAIGTGLETQYF.